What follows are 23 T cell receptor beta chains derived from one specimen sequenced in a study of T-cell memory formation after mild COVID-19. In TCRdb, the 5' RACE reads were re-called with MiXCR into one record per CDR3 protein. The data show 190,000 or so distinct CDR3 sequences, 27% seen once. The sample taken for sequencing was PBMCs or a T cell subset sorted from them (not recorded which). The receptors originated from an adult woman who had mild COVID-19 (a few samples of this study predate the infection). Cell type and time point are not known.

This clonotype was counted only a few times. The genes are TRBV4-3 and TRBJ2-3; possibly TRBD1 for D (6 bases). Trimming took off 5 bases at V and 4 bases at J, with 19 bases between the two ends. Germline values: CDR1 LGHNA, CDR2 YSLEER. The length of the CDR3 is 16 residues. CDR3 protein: CASSEQRGKGADTQYF. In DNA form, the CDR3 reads TGCGCCAGCAGCGAACAGAGGGGGAAAGGCGCAGATACGCAGTATTTT.

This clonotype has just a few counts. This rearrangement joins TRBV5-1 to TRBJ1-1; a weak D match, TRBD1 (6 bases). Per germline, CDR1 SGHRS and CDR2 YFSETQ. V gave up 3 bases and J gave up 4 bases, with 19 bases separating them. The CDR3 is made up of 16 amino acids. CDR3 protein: CASSSLIQGPITEAFF. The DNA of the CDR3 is TGCGCCAGCAGCTCCCTGATACAGGGTCCGATCACTGAAGCTTTCTTT.

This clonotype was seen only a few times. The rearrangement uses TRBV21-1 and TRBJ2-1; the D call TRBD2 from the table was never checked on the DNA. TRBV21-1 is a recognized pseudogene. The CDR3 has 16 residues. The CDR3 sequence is CASGSLRREVHNEQFF. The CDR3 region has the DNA TGTGCCAGCGGCTCCCTCCGGCGGGAGGTGCACAATGAGCAGTTCTTC.

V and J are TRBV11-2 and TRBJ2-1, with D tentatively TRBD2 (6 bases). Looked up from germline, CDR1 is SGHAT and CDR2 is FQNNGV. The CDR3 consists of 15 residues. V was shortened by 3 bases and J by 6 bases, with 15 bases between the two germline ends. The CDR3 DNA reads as TGTGCCAGCAGCTTCCGGGCCGCGGGGCGCAATGAGCAGTTCTTC. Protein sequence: CASSFRAAGRNEQFF.

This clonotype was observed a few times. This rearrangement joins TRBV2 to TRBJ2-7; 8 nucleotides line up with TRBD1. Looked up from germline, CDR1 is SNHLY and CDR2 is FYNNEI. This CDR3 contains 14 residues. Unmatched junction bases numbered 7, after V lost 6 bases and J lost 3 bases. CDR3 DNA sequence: TGTGCCAGCAGCGACCGGACAGGGCACTACGAGCAGTACTTC. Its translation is CASSDRTGHYEQYF.

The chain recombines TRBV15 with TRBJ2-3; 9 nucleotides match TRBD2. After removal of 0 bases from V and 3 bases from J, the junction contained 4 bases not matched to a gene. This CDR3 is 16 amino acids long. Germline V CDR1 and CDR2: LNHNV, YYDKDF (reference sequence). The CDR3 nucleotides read TGTGCCACCAGCAGAGATGCTAGCGGGGTAACAGATACGCAGTATTTT. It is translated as CATSRDASGVTDTQYF.

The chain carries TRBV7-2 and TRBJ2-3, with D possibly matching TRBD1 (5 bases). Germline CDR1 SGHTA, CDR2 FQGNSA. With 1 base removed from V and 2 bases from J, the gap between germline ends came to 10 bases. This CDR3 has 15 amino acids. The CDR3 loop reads CASSLGGYPTDTQYF. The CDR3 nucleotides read TGTGCCAGCAGCTTAGGGGGCTACCCCACAGATACGCAGTATTTT.

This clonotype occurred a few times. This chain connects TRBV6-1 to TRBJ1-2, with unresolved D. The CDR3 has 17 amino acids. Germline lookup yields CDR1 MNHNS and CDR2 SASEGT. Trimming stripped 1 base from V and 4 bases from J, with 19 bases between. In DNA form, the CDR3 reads TGTGCCAGCAGTGAAGTCCCTCACAGTGGCTACTCCTATGGCTACACCTTC. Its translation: CASSEVPHSGYSYGYTF.

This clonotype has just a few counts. CDR3 nucleotide sequence: TGCGCCAGCAGCTTGGACAGCTATCAGCCCCAGCATTTT. It encodes CASSLDSYQPQHF. The chain employs TRBV5-1 and TRBJ1-5; D is unclear. Germline values: CDR1 SGHRS, CDR2 YFSETQ. The CDR3 runs to 13 residues. Between the trimmed V and J ends, which lost 0 bases and 5 bases, there was a span of 6 bases. Full variable domain (missing parts from reference TRBV5-1 and TRBJ1-5): KAGVTQTPRYLIKTRGQQVTLSCSPISGHRSVSWYQQTPGQGLQFLFEYFSETQRNKGNFPGRFSGRQFSNSRSEMNVSTLELGDSALYLCASSLDSYQPQHFGDGTRLSIL.

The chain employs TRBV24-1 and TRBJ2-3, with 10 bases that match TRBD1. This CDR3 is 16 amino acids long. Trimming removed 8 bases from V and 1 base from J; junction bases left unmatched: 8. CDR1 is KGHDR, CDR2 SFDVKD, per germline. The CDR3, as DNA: TGTGCCACCACCAAAGGACAGGGGGGTCGCACAGATACGCAGTATTTT. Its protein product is CATTKGQGGRTDTQYF.

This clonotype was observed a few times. CDR3 in amino acids: CASSYRTGGSPLHF. For the CDR3, the DNA is TGTGCCAGCAGCTATCGAACAGGGGGATCACCCCTCCACTTT. The rearrangement joins TRBV5-6 to TRBJ1-6, with 8 bases that match TRBD1. This CDR3 region has 14 residues. CDR1 is SGHDT and CDR2 is YYEEEE in the germline V gene. Trimming took 3 bases from V and 10 from J; bases not matched to a gene: 6.

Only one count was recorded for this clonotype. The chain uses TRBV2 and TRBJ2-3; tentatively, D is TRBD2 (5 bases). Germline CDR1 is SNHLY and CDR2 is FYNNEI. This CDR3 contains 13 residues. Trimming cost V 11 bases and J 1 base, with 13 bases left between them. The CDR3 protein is CAGSSWGTDTQYF. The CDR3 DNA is TGTGCCGGGTCTAGCTGGGGCACAGATACGCAGTATTTT.

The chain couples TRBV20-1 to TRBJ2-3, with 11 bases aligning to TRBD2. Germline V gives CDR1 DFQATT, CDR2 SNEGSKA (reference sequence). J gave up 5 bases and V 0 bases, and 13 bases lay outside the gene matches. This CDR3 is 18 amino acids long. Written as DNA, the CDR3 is TGCAGTGCTAGAGATCGTATCACAAGACTAGCGGGAAAAGATACGCAGTATTTT. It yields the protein CSARDRITRLAGKDTQYF.

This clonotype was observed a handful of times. The CDR3 is CASSLQAGGWIEQFF. The CDR3 DNA is TGTGCCAGCAGCTTACAAGCGGGGGGTTGGATTGAGCAGTTCTTC. The J gene is TRBJ2-1, the V gene TRBV13; 9 bases fit TRBD2. This CDR3 has 15 amino acids. With 2 bases clipped from V and 9 bases from J, the junction kept 8 bases outside the gene matches. The V gene's germline CDR1 is PRHDT and CDR2 FYEKMQ (reference sequence).

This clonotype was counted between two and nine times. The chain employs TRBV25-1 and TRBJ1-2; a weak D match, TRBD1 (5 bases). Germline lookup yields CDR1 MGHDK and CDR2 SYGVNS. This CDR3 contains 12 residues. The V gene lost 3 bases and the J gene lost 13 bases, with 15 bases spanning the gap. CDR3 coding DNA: TGTGCCAGCAGTGACCACCGGGACTTCCCCACCTTC. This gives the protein CASSDHRDFPTF.

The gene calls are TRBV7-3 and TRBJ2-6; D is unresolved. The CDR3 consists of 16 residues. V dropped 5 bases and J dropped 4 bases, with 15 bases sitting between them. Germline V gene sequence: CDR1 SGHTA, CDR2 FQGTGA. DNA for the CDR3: TGTGCCAGCAGCGCACACCCCCAGTCAGGGGCCAACGTCCTGACTTTC. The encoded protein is CASSAHPQSGANVLTF.

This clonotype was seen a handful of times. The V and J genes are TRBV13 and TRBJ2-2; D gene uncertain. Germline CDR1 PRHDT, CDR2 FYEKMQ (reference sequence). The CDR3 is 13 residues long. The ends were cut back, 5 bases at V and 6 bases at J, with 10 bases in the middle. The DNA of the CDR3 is TGTGCCAGCAGCAAAAGTCGTCCCGGGGAGCTGTTTTTT. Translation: CASSKSRPGELFF.

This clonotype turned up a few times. The CDR3 nucleotides read TGTGCCTGGAACCGAATCAGCACAGATACGCAGTATTTT. Its translation is CAWNRISTDTQYF. The chain recombines TRBV30 with TRBJ2-3, with D unclear. This CDR3 spans 13 amino acids. Looked up from germline, CDR1 is GTSNPN and CDR2 is SVGIG (reference sequence). V lost 4 bases, J lost 0 bases, and 8 bases lay in between.

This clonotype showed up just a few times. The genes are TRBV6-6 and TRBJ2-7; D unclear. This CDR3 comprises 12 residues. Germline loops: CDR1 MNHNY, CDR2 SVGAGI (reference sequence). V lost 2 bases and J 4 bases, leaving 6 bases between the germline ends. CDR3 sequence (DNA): TGTGCCAGCAGTTACGAGCCTTACGAGCAGTACTTC. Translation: CASSYEPYEQYF.

The CDR3 here is CASSLDQGAVEAFF. As DNA, the CDR3 is TGTGCCAGCAGCTTAGACCAGGGGGCGGTCGAAGCTTTCTTT. This chain connects TRBV7-9 to TRBJ1-1; the match to TRBD1 covers 8 bases. Germline loops: CDR1 SEHNR, CDR2 FQNEAQ (reference sequence). Trimming at V came to 1 base and at J to 8 bases, leaving 6 bases not matched to a gene. CDR3 length: 14 amino acids.

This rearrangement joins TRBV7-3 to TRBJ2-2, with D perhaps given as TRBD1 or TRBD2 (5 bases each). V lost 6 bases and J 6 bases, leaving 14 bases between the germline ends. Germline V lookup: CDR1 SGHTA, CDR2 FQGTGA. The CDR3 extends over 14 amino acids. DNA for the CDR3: TGTGCCAGCAGAGCCGGGACGGACTCCGGGGAGCTGTTTTTT. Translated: CASRAGTDSGELFF.

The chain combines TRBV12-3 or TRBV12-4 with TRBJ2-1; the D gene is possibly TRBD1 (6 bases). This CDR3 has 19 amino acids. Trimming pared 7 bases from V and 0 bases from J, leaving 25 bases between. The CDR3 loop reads CASKVETSNDRSSYNEQFF. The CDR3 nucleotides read TGTGCCAGCAAGGTTGAAACCTCGAATGACAGGAGCTCCTACAATGAGCAGTTCTTC.

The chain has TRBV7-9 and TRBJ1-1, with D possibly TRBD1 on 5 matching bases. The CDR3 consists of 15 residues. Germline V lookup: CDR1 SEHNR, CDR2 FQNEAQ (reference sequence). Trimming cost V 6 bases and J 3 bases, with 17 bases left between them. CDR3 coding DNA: TGTGCCAGCAGTCGACCCCTAGGGACGTACACTGAAGCTTTCTTT. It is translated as CASSRPLGTYTEAFF.